One and the same sample provided the 22 T cell receptor beta chains below, sequenced in a study of T cell changes during pregnancy in multiple sclerosis. Profiled with immunoSEQ multiplex PCR; TCRdb holds only in-frame clones, not every one. The top ten clones hold 1.1% to 1.5% of a sample with roughly 68,000 clones, just over 90% of them seen once. The sample here was peripheral blood, taken in the second trimester of pregnancy. The receptor source for this set is a female donor in good health, enrolled as a control in a pregnancy study.

This clone was seen more than once but under ten times. This rearrangement joins TRBV19 to TRBJ1-2; 8 nucleotides match TRBD1. Germline CDR1 reads LNHDA; CDR2 reads SQIVND (reference sequence). Trimming took 3 bases from V and 4 from J; bases not matched to a gene: 4. The CDR3 extends over 14 amino acids. DNA of the CDR3: TGTGCCAGTAGTATCGGACAGGGCCCCTATGGCTACACCTTC. Its protein product is CASSIGQGPYGYTF.

V is TRBV7-8 and J is TRBJ1-4; D perhaps matches TRBD1 (6 bases). The V end was cut by 2 bases, the J end by 7 bases, with 11 bases between. Germline V gene sequence: CDR1 SGHVS, CDR2 FQNEAQ. The CDR3 runs 14 residues. The CDR3 nucleotides are TGTGCCAGCAGCTTAACAGGGAGGGGTGAAAAACTGTTTTTT. It codes for CASSLTGRGEKLFF.

The CDR3 coding sequence is TGCGCCAGCAGCTTGGACCCGGGACAAGACTATGGCTACACCTTC. It encodes CASSLDPGQDYGYTF. V is TRBV5-1 and J is TRBJ1-2, with D perhaps matching TRBD1 (6 bases). Germline V CDR1 and CDR2: SGHRS, YFSETQ. With 0 bases removed from V and 3 bases from J, the gap between germline ends came to 12 bases. CDR3 size: 15 residues.

The rearrangement uses TRBV7-9 and TRBJ1-2, with 7 positions matching TRBD1. CDR3 length: 12 amino acids. Germline CDR1 SEHNR, CDR2 FQNEAQ (reference sequence). The trim removed 5 bases at V and 6 bases at J, leaving 3 bases unmatched. DNA of the CDR3: TGTGCCAGCAGCCCCACAGGGGATGGCTACACCTTC. Protein: CASSPTGDGYTF. Full variable domain (rest looked up from reference TRBV7-9 and TRBJ1-2): DTGVSQNPRHKITKRGQNVTFRCDPISEHNRLYWYRQTLGQGPEFLTYFQNEAQLEKSRLLSDRFSAERPKGSFSTLEIQRTEQGDSAMYLCASSPTGDGYTFGSGTRLTVV.

The CDR3 DNA sequence: TGTGCCAGCAGCTTAGGGCTAGCGGCGTACAATGAGCAGTTCTTC. Amino acids: CASSLGLAAYNEQFF. The chain links TRBV27 to TRBJ2-1; the match to TRBD2 covers 7 bases. V dropped 6 bases and J dropped 4; count of bases not matched to a gene: 9. CDR3 length equals 15 residues. Per germline, CDR1 MNHEY and CDR2 SMNVEV (reference sequence).

This chain connects TRBV28 to TRBJ1-2; TRBD1 might be the D (6 bases). Trimming cost V 2 bases and J 4 bases, with 8 bases left between them. This CDR3 contains 13 residues. Germline-derived CDR1 and CDR2 are MDHEN and SYDVKM. In nucleotides, the CDR3 is TGTGCCAGCAGTTTAGGACAGTTCTATGGCTACACCTTC. Translation: CASSLGQFYGYTF.

The chain uses TRBV5-4 and TRBJ1-1, with D possibly matching TRBD1 (5 bases). With 2 bases removed from V and 7 bases from J, the gap between germline ends came to 6 bases. The CDR3 is 11 residues long. Per the germline V gene, CDR1 is SGHNT and CDR2 is YYREEE (reference sequence). CDR3 in DNA: TGTGCCAGCAGCTTCCAGGGTGAAGCTTTCTTT. Amino acid sequence: CASSFQGEAFF.

The gene calls are TRBV27 and TRBJ2-1; D ambiguous. The CDR3 length is 13 residues. V dropped 3 bases and J dropped 0 bases, with 3 bases sitting between them. Germline V gene data show CDR1 as MNHEY and CDR2 as SMNVEV (reference sequence). CDR3 sequence: CASSFSSYNEQFF. The CDR3 DNA follows: TGTGCCAGCAGTTTTAGCTCCTACAATGAGCAGTTCTTC.

The chain carries TRBV29-1 and TRBJ2-3, with D perhaps matching TRBD2 (5 bases). Trimming pared 6 bases from V and 3 bases from J, leaving 16 bases between. The germline CDR1 and CDR2 sequences are SQVTM and ANQGSEA. This CDR3 region has 14 residues. The CDR3 DNA reads TGCAGCGTGCCTAGCTCCGGAGGTACAGATACGCAGTATTTT. This codes for CSVPSSGGTDTQYF.

This sequence joins TRBV7-2 and TRBJ2-3; 8 nucleotides line up with TRBD2. This CDR3 spans 14 amino acids. The V and J ends lost 3 bases and 6 bases, in that order; junction bases with no gene match: 5. CDR1 and CDR2 (germline): SGHTA, FQGNSA. The CDR3: CASSLRLATDTQYF. The CDR3 nucleotides are TGTGCCAGCAGCTTGAGACTAGCGACCGATACGCAGTATTTT.

The J gene is TRBJ2-1, the V gene TRBV16; TRBD1 aligns across 7 bases. The CDR3 spans 15 residues. Germline V lookup: CDR1 KGHSY, CDR2 FQNENV. Germline trimming cut 8 bases from V and 4 bases from J; bases unmatched to any gene: 11. The CDR3 DNA reads as TGTGCCAGCTTTCCTCACGGGACAGTTTACAATGAGCAGTTCTTC. It is translated as CASFPHGTVYNEQFF.

This chain uses TRBV7-6 with TRBJ2-7; 7 bases map to TRBD2. There are 17 residues in the CDR3. V shed 1 base, J shed 4 bases, and the junction held 13 bases outside the gene matches. The germline CDR1 and CDR2 sequences are SGHVS and FNYEAQ. For the CDR3, the DNA is TGTGCCAGCAGCTTAGAAGAACGAAGCGCGGGAGTGTACGAGCAGTACTTC. Protein product: CASSLEERSAGVYEQYF.

The chain couples TRBV19 to TRBJ2-7; D perhaps matches TRBD1 (5 bases). V shed 8 bases and J shed 0 bases, with 20 bases lying between them. CDR3 length: 16 amino acids. Germline CDR1 is LNHDA and CDR2 is SQIVND (reference sequence). The CDR3 nucleotides are TGTGCCAGTTCGGCAGGGCCAGTCTCGAGCTCCTACGAGCAGTACTTC. Amino acid sequence: CASSAGPVSSSYEQYF.

V usage is TRBV19 and J usage is TRBJ2-2, with D perhaps TRBD2 (5 bases). CDR3 size: 14 residues. Germline CDR1 reads LNHDA; CDR2 reads SQIVND (reference sequence). Between the trimmed V and J ends, which lost 5 bases and 5 bases, there was a span of 12 bases. CDR3 DNA sequence: TGTGCCAGTAGTGCTTCGGGGAGAACCGGGGAGCTGTTTTTT. This translates into CASSASGRTGELFF.

A few counts support this clone. This chain links TRBV7-9 with TRBJ2-5; 14 bases are a match to TRBD2. V gave up 6 bases and J gave up 5 bases; unmatched junction bases: 8. CDR3 length: 16 amino acids. CDR1 and CDR2 (germline): SEHNR, FQNEAQ (reference sequence). CDR3 amino acids: CASRSGLAGVVETQYF. The CDR3 nucleotides read TGTGCCAGCAGGTCGGGACTAGCGGGAGTTGTGGAGACCCAGTACTTC.

The chain is built from TRBV5-1 and TRBJ2-1; 10 bases fit TRBD2. The trim removed 2 bases at V and 2 bases at J, leaving 4 bases unmatched. Germline CDR1 reads SGHRS; CDR2 reads YFSETQ. The CDR3 loop spans 16 amino acids. The CDR3 sequence is CASSFSGRMTYNEQFF. Here the CDR3 DNA reads TGCGCCAGCAGCTTTAGCGGGAGGATGACCTACAATGAGCAGTTCTTC.

This chain joins TRBV5-4 and TRBJ2-1, with 9 bases fitting TRBD2. The germline CDR1 and CDR2 sequences are SGHNT and YYREEE (reference sequence). Germline trimming cut 0 bases from V and 0 bases from J; bases unmatched to any gene: 4. CDR3 length equals 17 residues. The CDR3, as DNA: TGTGCCAGCAGCTTGGGACTAGCGGCCCCCTCCTACAATGAGCAGTTCTTC. Translation: CASSLGLAAPSYNEQFF.

This clone was picked up one time. This chain connects TRBV2 to TRBJ2-7, with 10 bases that match TRBD2. Per the germline V gene, CDR1 is SNHLY and CDR2 is FYNNEI. The CDR3 contains 14 residues. J was trimmed by 2 bases and V by 7 bases; bases with no gene match: 5. The CDR3 loop is CASKIAGGTYEQYF. CDR3 sequence (DNA): TGTGCCAGCAAAATAGCGGGGGGAACCTACGAGCAGTACTTC.

The V and J genes are TRBV5-4 and TRBJ1-1, with 9 bases lining up with TRBD1. The CDR3 has 15 amino acids. J was trimmed by 8 bases and V by 4 bases; bases with no gene match: 12. Germline CDR1 is SGHNT and CDR2 is YYREEE (reference sequence). CDR3 in DNA: TGTGCCAGCAGCCCCTACCGGGACAGGGCCTCGGAAGCTTTCTTT. This codes for CASSPYRDRASEAFF.

By share of the sample, this clone is medium-sized. This chain links TRBV27 with TRBJ1-6; possibly TRBD1 for D (5 bases). This CDR3 is 16 amino acids long. Germline V CDR1 and CDR2: MNHEY, SMNVEV (reference sequence). V was cut by 3 bases and J by 1 base, with 10 bases left in between. This CDR3 is CASSLEGRSYNSPLHF. CDR3 nucleotide sequence: TGTGCCAGCAGTTTGGAGGGGAGGTCCTATAATTCACCCCTCCACTTT.

The CDR3 nucleotides read TGCGCCAGCAGCTTGGGGACAGGGGGAGAGCAGTACTTC. Translating it yields CASSLGTGGEQYF. The V call is TRBV5-1, the J call TRBJ2-7; 10 nucleotides align to TRBD1. The CDR3 spans 13 residues. Germline CDR1 is SGHRS and CDR2 is YFSETQ. After removal of 0 bases from V and 7 bases from J, the junction contained 1 base not matched to a gene.

This chain links TRBV5-4 with TRBJ2-5; 14 nucleotides match TRBD2. CDR1 and CDR2 (germline): SGHNT, YYREEE (reference sequence). J lost 2 bases, V lost 4 bases, and 1 base had no gene match. The CDR3 totals 15 residues. CDR3 sequence reads: CASSGTSGRQETQYF. CDR3 DNA: TGTGCCAGCAGCGGGACTAGCGGGAGACAAGAGACCCAGTACTTC.